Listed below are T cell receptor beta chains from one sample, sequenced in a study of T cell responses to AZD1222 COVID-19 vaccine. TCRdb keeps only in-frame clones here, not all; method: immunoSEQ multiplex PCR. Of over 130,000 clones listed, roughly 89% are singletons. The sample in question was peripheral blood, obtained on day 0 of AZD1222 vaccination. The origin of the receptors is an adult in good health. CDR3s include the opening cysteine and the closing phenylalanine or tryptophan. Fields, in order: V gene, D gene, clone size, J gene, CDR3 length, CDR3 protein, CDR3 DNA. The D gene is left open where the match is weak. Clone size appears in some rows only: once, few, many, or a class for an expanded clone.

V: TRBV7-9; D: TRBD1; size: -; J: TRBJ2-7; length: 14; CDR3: CASSLLGQGGEQYF; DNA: TGTGCCAGCAGCTTGCTAGGACAGGGGGGGGAGCAGTACTTC
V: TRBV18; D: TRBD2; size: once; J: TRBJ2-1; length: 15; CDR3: CANDIAGGPGGEQFF; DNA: TGTGCCAACGATATAGCGGGAGGGCCAGGCGGTGAGCAGTTCTTC
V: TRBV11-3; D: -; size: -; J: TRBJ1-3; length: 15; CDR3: CASSSGEGSGNTIYF; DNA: TGTGCCAGCAGCTCAGGGGAGGGATCTGGAAACACCATATATTTT
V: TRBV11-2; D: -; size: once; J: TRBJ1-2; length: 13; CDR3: CASSFGSPYGYTF; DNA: TGTGCCAGCAGCTTTGGGAGTCCGTATGGCTACACCTTC
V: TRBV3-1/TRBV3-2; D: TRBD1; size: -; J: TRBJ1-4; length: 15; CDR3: CASSLQGATNEKLFF; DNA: TGTGCCAGCAGCCTACAGGGGGCAACTAATGAAAAACTGTTTTTT
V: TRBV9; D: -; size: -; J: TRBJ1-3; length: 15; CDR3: CASSVGSIEGNTIYF; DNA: TGTGCCAGCAGCGTAGGGTCAATAGAAGGAAACACCATATATTTT
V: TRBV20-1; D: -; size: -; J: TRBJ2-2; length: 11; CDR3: CSASDVGELFF; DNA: TGCAGTGCTAGTGATGTCGGGGAGCTGTTTTTT
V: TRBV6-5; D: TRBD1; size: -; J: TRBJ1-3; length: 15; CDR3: CASSPYDRAGNTIYF; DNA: TGTGCCAGCAGTCCCTACGACAGGGCTGGAAACACCATATATTTT
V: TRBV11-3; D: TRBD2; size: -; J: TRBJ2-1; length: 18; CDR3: CASSLDGTSGGSYNEQFF; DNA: TGTGCCAGCAGCTTAGATGGGACTAGCGGGGGCTCCTACAATGAGCAGTTCTTC
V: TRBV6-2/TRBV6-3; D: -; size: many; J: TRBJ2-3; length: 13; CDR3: CASSYSVTDTQYF; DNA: TGTGCCAGCAGTTATAGCGTCACAGATACGCAGTATTTT
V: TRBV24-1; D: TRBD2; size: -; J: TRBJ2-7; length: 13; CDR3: CATSDGLAVGQYF; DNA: TGTGCCACCAGTGATGGACTAGCAGTCGGGCAGTACTTC
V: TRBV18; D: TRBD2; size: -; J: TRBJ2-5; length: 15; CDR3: CASSPGTSGIETQYF; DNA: TGTGCCAGCTCACCGGGGACTAGCGGGATAGAGACCCAGTACTTC
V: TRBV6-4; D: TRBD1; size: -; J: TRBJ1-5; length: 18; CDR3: CASRSALRDRGQGQPQHF; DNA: TGTGCCAGCAGGTCAGCCCTTAGGGACAGGGGGCAGGGACAGCCCCAGCATTTT
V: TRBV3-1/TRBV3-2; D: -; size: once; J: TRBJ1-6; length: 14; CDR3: CASSQAGSNSPLHF; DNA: TGTGCCAGCAGCCAAGCTGGGTCCAATTCACCCCTCCACTTT
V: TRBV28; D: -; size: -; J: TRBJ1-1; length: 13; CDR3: CATGGTHNTEAFF; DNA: TGTGCCACCGGGGGCACTCATAACACTGAAGCTTTCTTT
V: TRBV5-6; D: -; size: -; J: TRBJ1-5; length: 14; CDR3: CASSLGGSNQPQHF; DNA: TGTGCCAGCAGCTTGGGGGGGAGCAATCAGCCCCAGCATTTT
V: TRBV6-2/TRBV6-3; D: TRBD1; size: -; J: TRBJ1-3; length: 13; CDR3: CASSRGQLLAIYF; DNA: TGTGCCAGCAGCCGGGGACAGCTGCTCGCCATATATTTT
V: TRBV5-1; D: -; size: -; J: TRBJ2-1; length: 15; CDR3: CASSPPESSYNEQFF; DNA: TGCGCCAGCAGCCCCCCGGAGAGCTCCTACAATGAGCAGTTCTTC
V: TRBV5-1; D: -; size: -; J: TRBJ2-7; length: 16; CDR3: CASSLQTGRGSYEQYF; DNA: TGCGCCAGCAGCCTCCAGACAGGCAGGGGTTCCTACGAGCAGTACTTC
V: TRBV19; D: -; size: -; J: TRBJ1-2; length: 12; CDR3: CASSILGDGYTF; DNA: TGTGCCAGTAGTATCCTCGGGGACGGCTACACCTTC
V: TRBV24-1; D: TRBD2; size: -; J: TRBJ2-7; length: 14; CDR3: CATSPSGGTYEQYF; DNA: TGTGCCACCAGCCCTAGCGGGGGGACCTACGAGCAGTACTTC
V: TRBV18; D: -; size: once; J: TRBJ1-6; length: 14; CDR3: CASSRQGGESPLHF; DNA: TGTGCCAGCTCCCGGCAGGGCGGGGAATCACCCCTCCACTTT